In this sample, the clone carrying this T cell receptor (beta chain) turned up a few times. V lost 0 bases, J lost 4 bases, and 6 bases stayed unmatched. The CDR3 totals 17 residues. CDR1 and CDR2 (germline): SGHTA, FQGNSA. This entry comes from a study of identical twins. TCRdb fed the 5' RACE reads into MiXCR, producing one record per CDR3 protein. The sample consists of under 300,000 distinct CDR3 sequences, about 8.3% of them appearing once. The data were also submitted as part of a second study, on yellow fever vaccine responses in identical twins.

Source material: CD8+ T cells sorted from blood. The gene calls are TRBV7-2 and TRBJ2-1; 10 nucleotides align to TRBD2. This TCR was sampled from a woman between 18 and 29 years old in good health. The CDR3 loop is CASSLALTSGRYNEQFF. CDR3 bases: TGTGCCAGCAGCTTAGCGCTGACTAGCGGGCGGTACAATGAGCAGTTCTTC.